Below are 11 T cell receptor beta chains sequenced from a single sample in a study of Ad26.COV2.S vaccination and SARS-CoV-2 variants. Assay: immunoSEQ multiplex PCR; the TCRdb copy retains only in-frame clones and omits some. The profile shows some 480,000 clones, 87% of them singletons. Described treatment: about 20 received Ad26.COV2.S at low or high dose, single or two shots; five or six received placebo; per-sample allocation not given. Specimen acquisition occurred on day 63 following the initial vaccine or placebo injection. The material sequenced was peripheral blood, taken in a trial of Ad26.COV2.S vaccine versus placebo. The receptors come from a person aged 18-60 years who received the Ad26.COV2.S COVID-19 vaccine or a placebo.

The rearrangement joins TRBV28 to TRBJ2-1; 13 positions agree with TRBD2. Trimming at V came to 4 bases and at J to 8 bases, leaving 8 bases not matched to a gene. The CDR3 has 16 amino acids. The germline gives CDR1 MDHEN, CDR2 SYDVKM. The CDR3 spells CASSSPGTSGTDEQFF. In nucleotides, the CDR3 is TGTGCCAGCAGTTCTCCAGGGACTAGCGGGACCGATGAGCAGTTCTTC.

To note about this clone: Other DNA sequences within the sample encode an identical CDR3. This rearrangement joins TRBV6-6 to TRBJ2-1, with unresolved D. This CDR3 comprises 14 residues. The germline CDR1 and CDR2 sequences are MNHNY and SVGAGI (reference sequence). V was clipped by 0 bases and J by 0 bases, with 3 bases between them. CDR3 amino acids: CASSYSSSYNEQFF. CDR3 DNA: TGTGCCAGCAGTTACTCGAGCTCCTACAATGAGCAGTTCTTC.

This chain joins TRBV13 and TRBJ2-2; D remains ambiguous. V dropped 1 base and J dropped 3 bases, with 3 bases sitting between them. Germline CDR1 PRHDT, CDR2 FYEKMQ (reference sequence). The CDR3 length is 13 residues. The CDR3 sequence is CASSLDYTGELFF. In nucleotides, the CDR3 is TGTGCCAGCAGCTTAGACTACACCGGGGAGCTGTTTTTT.

V usage is TRBV18 and J usage is TRBJ1-6; the D gene is possibly TRBD1 (5 bases). The CDR3 sequence is 16 residues long. V was cut by 2 bases and J by 2 bases, with 10 bases left in between. Germline-derived CDR1 and CDR2 are KGHSH and LQKENI. The CDR3 loop is CASSPTQTAYNSPLHF. CDR3 coding DNA: TGTGCCAGCTCACCAACTCAGACAGCCTATAATTCACCCCTCCACTTT. Using reference TRBV18 and TRBJ1-6 for the parts outside the CDR3, the full variable domain is NAGVMQNPRHLVRRRGQEARLRCSPMKGHSHVYWYRQLPEEGLKFMVYLQKENIIDESGMPKERFSAEFPKEGPSILRIQQVVRGDSAAYFCASSPTQTAYNSPLHFGNGTRLTVT.

The chain uses TRBV5-4 and TRBJ2-5; 8 bases agree with TRBD2. The CDR3 runs 14 residues. Germline values: CDR1 SGHNT, CDR2 YYREEE (reference sequence). V gave up 4 bases and J gave up 2 bases; unmatched junction bases: 4. The CDR3 coding sequence is TGTGCCAGCAGCCGTACTAGCGGTCAAGAGACCCAGTACTTC. Amino acids: CASSRTSGQETQYF.

The chain carries TRBV27 and TRBJ2-7; TRBD2 matches at 9 bases. The CDR3 sequence is 14 residues long. Losses at the gene ends were 1 base for V and 2 bases for J; bases not matched to a gene: 0. The germline gives CDR1 MNHEY, CDR2 SMNVEV (reference sequence). CDR3 in DNA: TGTGCCAGCAGTTTATTAGCGGGGGCCTACGAGCAGTACTTC. Protein: CASSLLAGAYEQYF.

This clone has a handful of counts. The V call is TRBV4-2, the J call TRBJ1-5; TRBD1 agrees at 8 bases. The CDR3 totals 14 residues. Germline V gene sequence: CDR1 LGHNA, CDR2 YNFKEQ. V gave up 4 bases and J gave up 5 bases; unmatched junction bases: 4. This CDR3 reads CASSPTGGDQPQHF. In DNA form, the CDR3 reads TGTGCCAGCAGCCCCACAGGGGGTGATCAGCCCCAGCATTTT.

The chain recombines TRBV4-1 with TRBJ1-2, with D possibly being TRBD1 (5 bases). Per the germline V gene, CDR1 is MGHRA and CDR2 is YSYEKL. The germline V and J ends were trimmed by 0 bases and 7 bases, with 15 bases remaining between them. This CDR3 region has 15 residues. For the CDR3, the DNA is TGCGCCAGCAGCCAAGAGGTAGTAATGACAGCTGGCTACACCTTC. Its translation: CASSQEVVMTAGYTF.

This clone was seen only once. The chain uses TRBV9 and TRBJ1-4; TRBD1 aligns across 8 bases. After removal of 4 bases from V and 5 bases from J, the junction contained 4 bases not matched to a gene. This CDR3 region has 14 residues. Germline V lookup: CDR1 SGDLS, CDR2 YYNGEE. The CDR3 region is CASSPRTGNEKLFF. The CDR3 DNA reads TGTGCCAGCAGCCCAAGGACAGGGAATGAAAAACTGTTTTTT.

This clone occurred once. In DNA form, the CDR3 reads TGTGCCAGCAGCTTAAAAGTGAACACTGAAGCTTTCTTT. This sequence encodes CASSLKVNTEAFF. The chain has TRBV7-2 and TRBJ1-1; D remains unclear. There are 13 residues in the CDR3. The V and J ends lost 2 bases and 0 bases respectively, with 4 bases between them. The germline CDR1 and CDR2 sequences are SGHTA and FQGNSA. The full variable domain, in which reference TRBV7-2 and TRBJ1-1 provide the parts outside the CDR3, is GAGVSQSPSNKVTEKGKDVELRCDPISGHTALYWYRQSLGQGLEFLIYFQGNSAPDKSGLPSDRFSAERTGGSVSTLTIQRTQQEDSAVYLCASSLKVNTEAFFGQGTRLTVV.

The CDR3 DNA reads as TGTGCCTGGAGTGAAGGGCAGGGGGCTAGTAATGAGCAGTTCTTC. Its translation: CAWSEGQGASNEQFF. The chain couples TRBV30 to TRBJ2-1; 8 bases map to TRBD1. Germline V gene lookup returns CDR1 GTSNPN and CDR2 SVGIG (reference sequence). The CDR3 is made up of 15 amino acids. V dropped 1 base and J dropped 7; count of bases not matched to a gene: 9.